The rows below give T cell receptor beta chains drawn from one sample of a study of CD8+CD57+ T cells in acquired aplastic anemia. TCRdb analysed the reads with MiXCR anew, one entry per CDR3 protein. Counted here are 150,000 to 200,000 distinct CDR3 sequences, 55% to 70% occurring once; the ten biggest clones make up 45%. The specimen sequenced was sorted CD4+, CD8+, or CD8+CD57+ T cells (not recorded which) from PBMCs. These receptor sequences come from a human donor in good health. Each CDR3 is given with its conserved first and last residue. The order of the fields is CDR3 protein, CDR3 DNA, J gene, D gene, CDR3 length, clone size, V gene. D genes are given only for firm matches. Only some rows state a clone size, as once, few, many or a class for expanded clones.

CASKASANNEQFF,TGTGCCAGCAAAGCTAGCGCTAACAATGAGCAGTTCTTC,TRBJ2-1,.,13,.,TRBV2
CASSVAGTGSTGELFF,TGTGCCAGCAGCGTAGCGGGGACAGGCTCGACCGGGGAGCTGTTTTTT,TRBJ2-2,TRBD1,16,.,TRBV9
CATSDLQDRGQQETQYF,TGTGCCACCAGTGATTTGCAGGACAGGGGACAACAAGAGACCCAGTACTTC,TRBJ2-5,TRBD1,17,few,TRBV24-1
CASTLLSEAFF,TGTGCCAGCACCTTACTGTCTGAAGCTTTCTTT,TRBJ1-1,.,11,.,TRBV7-9
CASSSPLVPNEQFF,TGTGCCAGCAGTTCGCCCTTAGTTCCCAATGAGCAGTTCTTC,TRBJ2-1,.,14,few,TRBV27
CASNPAGTITDTQYF,TGTGCCAGCAACCCCGCAGGTACCATCACAGATACGCAGTATTTT,TRBJ2-3,.,15,.,TRBV7-9
CASSPGTAKNYGYTF,TGTGCCAGCAGTCCCGGGACAGCTAAAAACTATGGCTACACCTTC,TRBJ1-2,TRBD1,15,.,TRBV6-5
CATSPSPSNYGYTF,TGTGCCACCAGCCCCTCCCCCTCTAACTATGGCTACACCTTC,TRBJ1-2,.,14,.,TRBV15
CSARGGETQYF,TGCAGTGCTAGAGGCGGAGAGACCCAGTACTTC,TRBJ2-5,.,11,.,TRBV20-1
CASSVTGAGELFF,TGTGCCAGCAGCGTCACAGGGGCCGGGGAGCTGTTTTTT,TRBJ2-2,TRBD1,13,many,TRBV9
CASSLGLRQETQYF,TGTGCCAGCAGCTTAGGACTACGGCAAGAGACCCAGTACTTC,TRBJ2-5,.,14,.,TRBV7-2
CASSLRSTLGTGMSREETQYF,TGCGCCAGCAGCTTACGGTCGACCCTCGGGACAGGGATGTCAAGGGAAGAGACCCAGTACTTC,TRBJ2-5,TRBD1,21,.,TRBV7-6
CSAREGRNNSPLHF,TGCAGTGCTAGAGAGGGGCGGAATAATTCACCCCTCCACTTT,TRBJ1-6,.,14,.,TRBV20-1
CSADSPSGRAQETQYF,TGCAGTGCGGACAGCCCTAGCGGGAGGGCCCAAGAGACCCAGTACTTC,TRBJ2-5,TRBD2,16,.,TRBV20-1
CASSQDLAVSEAFF,TGCGCCAGCAGCCAAGATTTGGCGGTTTCTGAAGCTTTCTTT,TRBJ1-1,.,14,many,TRBV4-1
CSADWTAGYTF,TGCAGTGCCGATTGGACAGCTGGCTACACCTTC,TRBJ1-2,.,11,.,TRBV20-1
CASSQEAISYEQYF,TGCGCCAGCAGCCAAGAAGCAATCTCCTACGAGCAGTACTTC,TRBJ2-7,.,14,many,TRBV4-3
CASSFGGSYNEQFF,TGTGCCAGCAGCTTCGGGGGATCCTACAATGAGCAGTTCTTC,TRBJ2-1,.,14,many,TRBV7-8
CATSRDWRAGEQYF,TGTGCCACCAGCAGAGATTGGAGGGCAGGGGAGCAGTACTTC,TRBJ2-7,.,14,few,TRBV15
CATSDFSDTQYF,TGTGCCACCAGTGATTTCTCAGATACGCAGTATTTT,TRBJ2-3,.,12,many,TRBV24-1
CASSLARGGGTGELFF,TGTGCCAGCAGCTTAGCACGGGGCGGTGGCACCGGGGAGCTGTTTTTT,TRBJ2-2,.,16,many,TRBV7-9
CAISAQGAPGANVLTF,TGTGCCATCAGTGCTCAGGGGGCTCCTGGGGCCAACGTCCTGACTTTC,TRBJ2-6,TRBD1,16,.,TRBV10-3
CSAYFRETQYF,TGCAGTGCCTACTTCAGGGAGACCCAGTACTTC,TRBJ2-5,.,11,few,TRBV20-1
CSASQENTEAFF,TGCAGTGCTAGCCAGGAGAACACTGAAGCTTTCTTT,TRBJ1-1,.,12,.,TRBV20-1
CASSWPGLAGGSRETQYF,TGTGCCAGCAGTTGGCCCGGACTAGCGGGGGGAAGCCGAGAGACCCAGTACTTC,TRBJ2-5,TRBD2,18,.,TRBV7-9
CASSPQGSEQYF,TGTGCCAGCAGTCCACAGGGGTCCGAGCAGTACTTC,TRBJ2-7,TRBD1,12,many,TRBV12-3/TRBV12-4
CAIRDPGRGETQYF,TGTGCCATCAGGGACCCAGGCAGGGGGGAGACCCAGTACTTC,TRBJ2-5,TRBD1,14,.,TRBV10-3
CASSATLRGYDYNEQFF,TGTGCCAGCAGCGCCACTCTCAGGGGATATGACTACAATGAGCAGTTCTTC,TRBJ2-1,.,17,many,TRBV7-9
CSATGDRGVWDEQYF,TGCAGTGCTACCGGGGACAGGGGAGTTTGGGACGAGCAGTACTTC,TRBJ2-7,TRBD1,15,.,TRBV20-1
CARALAGTTYEQYF,TGTGCCCGTGCACTAGCGGGGACCACCTACGAGCAGTACTTC,TRBJ2-7,TRBD2,14,.,TRBV19
CASRLSRDNEQFF,TGTGCCAGCCGGCTTAGTCGGGACAATGAGCAGTTCTTC,TRBJ2-1,.,13,.,TRBV7-8
CSARDYRMKNTQYF,TGCAGTGCTAGAGATTACAGAATGAAAAATACGCAGTATTTT,TRBJ2-3,.,14,few,TRBV20-1
CASSGLAGGPDHEQYF,TGTGCCAGCAGTGGACTAGCGGGAGGGCCCGACCACGAGCAGTACTTC,TRBJ2-7,TRBD2,16,many,TRBV2
CASLNLGAYEQYF,TGCGCCAGCCTGAACCTTGGGGCCTACGAGCAGTACTTC,TRBJ2-7,.,13,.,TRBV5-1
CASSWASGLANYEQYF,TGTGCCAGCAGCTGGGCCTCGGGACTAGCAAACTACGAGCAGTACTTC,TRBJ2-7,TRBD2,16,many,TRBV5-6
CASSQGGWGDEQYF,TGCGCCAGCAGCCAAGGGGGATGGGGTGACGAGCAGTACTTC,TRBJ2-7,.,14,many,TRBV4-1
CASSFGQGTGELFF,TGTGCCAGCAGTTTCGGACAGGGCACCGGGGAGCTGTTTTTT,TRBJ2-2,TRBD1,14,.,TRBV12-3/TRBV12-4
CASSTSRGYSYEQYF,TGTGCCAGCAGCACCTCCAGGGGGTACTCCTACGAGCAGTACTTC,TRBJ2-7,TRBD1,15,.,TRBV12-3/TRBV12-4
CSAEVRDRGPDTQYF,TGCAGTGCTGAGGTCCGGGACAGGGGACCAGATACGCAGTATTTT,TRBJ2-3,TRBD1,15,.,TRBV20-1
CSASGDSREQYF,TGCAGTGCTAGTGGTGATTCCCGCGAGCAGTACTTC,TRBJ2-7,.,12,.,TRBV20-1
CSARDLLMNTEAFF,TGCAGTGCTAGAGATCTCCTGATGAACACTGAAGCTTTCTTT,TRBJ1-1,.,14,.,TRBV20-1
CSVTGLAGVETQYF,TGCAGCGTGACGGGACTAGCGGGGGTAGAGACCCAGTACTTC,TRBJ2-5,TRBD2,14,.,TRBV29-1
CSARDWGATEAFF,TGCAGTGCTAGAGATTGGGGAGCCACTGAAGCTTTCTTT,TRBJ1-1,.,13,.,TRBV20-1
CASSQEQRRTDTQYF,TGCGCCAGCAGCCAAGAGCAGCGTCGCACAGATACGCAGTATTTT,TRBJ2-3,.,15,many,TRBV4-1
CASSPQGYYGYTF,TGTGCCAGTAGTCCACAGGGTTACTATGGCTACACCTTC,TRBJ1-2,.,13,once,TRBV19
CASSVAGGSEQYF,TGTGCCAGTAGTGTCGCGGGAGGCTCCGAGCAGTACTTC,TRBJ2-7,TRBD2,13,few,TRBV19
CASSSGRGQGQETQYF,TGTGCCAGCAGTTCTGGACGGGGGCAAGGCCAAGAGACCCAGTACTTC,TRBJ2-5,.,16,few,TRBV2
CASSDPSGGAENEQFF,TGTGCCAGCAGTGACCCTAGTGGGGGGGCAGAGAATGAGCAGTTCTTC,TRBJ2-1,.,16,.,TRBV25-1
CAISAAYEQYF,TGTGCCATCAGTGCGGCGTACGAGCAGTACTTC,TRBJ2-7,.,11,.,TRBV10-3
CATRGVGELFF,TGTGCCACCAGGGGGGTAGGGGAGCTGTTTTTT,TRBJ2-2,.,11,few,TRBV15
CASSGEYNEQFF,TGTGCCAGCAGTGGTGAATACAATGAGCAGTTCTTC,TRBJ2-1,.,12,.,TRBV2
CATTEGVNTEAFF,TGTGCCACCACCGAGGGCGTGAACACTGAAGCTTTCTTT,TRBJ1-1,.,13,few,TRBV24-1
CATSDPLAGGPPTGELFF,TGTGCCACCAGTGATCCCTTAGCGGGGGGCCCTCCCACCGGGGAGCTGTTTTTT,TRBJ2-2,TRBD2,18,.,TRBV24-1